The present entry profiles one T cell receptor beta chain with its context. The antigen is unknown. The primer mix had 60 Vbeta and 13 Jbeta primers. The table came from immunoSEQ multiplex PCR; TCRdb's copy has only in-frame clones and leaves some out. The specimen's table records tens of thousands of clones. This entry comes from a study of cytomegalovirus exposure and HLA in healthy donors. Study-level background: Counted in an early data release were 85 million or so unique TCRs from HLA-typed donors.

CDR1 SGHRS and CDR2 YFSETQ come from the germline V gene. The CDR3 totals 14 residues. The V gene end was trimmed by 4 bases and the J gene end by 5 bases; junction bases not matched to a gene: 8. Regarding the study as a whole: It was only CMV serostatus that was available as immune exposure information. Per published accounts, TCR beta sequences correctly predicted the HLA-A and HLA-B alleles of most subjects. When analyzed later, the rates of TCR association showed variation by HLA locus, with DRB1 the most and HLA-C the fewest.

The origin of this receptor is a woman between 40 and 55 years old in good health and CMV-seronegative. V is TRBV5-1 and J is TRBJ2-7, with 8 bases fitting TRBD1. Source material: PBMCs. CDR3 coding DNA: TGCGCCAGCAGCATGGGACAGGTTGGGGACGAGCAGTACTTC. Its protein product is CASSMGQVGDEQYF.